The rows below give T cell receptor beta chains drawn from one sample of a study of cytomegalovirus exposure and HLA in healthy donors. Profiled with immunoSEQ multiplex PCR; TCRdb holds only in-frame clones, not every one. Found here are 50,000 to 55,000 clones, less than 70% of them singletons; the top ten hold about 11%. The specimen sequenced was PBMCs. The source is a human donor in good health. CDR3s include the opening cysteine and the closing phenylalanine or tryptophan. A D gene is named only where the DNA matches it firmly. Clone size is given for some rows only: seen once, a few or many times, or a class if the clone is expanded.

CDR3 DNA: TGTGCCAGCAGCTTACAGGGTTTGTCCAACGAGCAGTACTTC; CDR3 protein: CASSLQGLSNEQYF; J gene: TRBJ2-7; clone size: -; V gene: TRBV7-3; D gene: -
CDR3 DNA: TGCAGCGCCCCCCTGGGAGCCGGATTCTACAATGAGCAGTTCTTC; CDR3 protein: CSAPLGAGFYNEQFF; J gene: TRBJ2-1; clone size: -; V gene: TRBV29-1; D gene: -
CDR3 DNA: TGCGCCAGCAGCCAAGACACAGGTCGTCAGCCCCAGCATTTT; CDR3 protein: CASSQDTGRQPQHF; J gene: TRBJ1-5; clone size: few; V gene: TRBV4-3; D gene: -
CDR3 DNA: TGCGCCAGCGGACTACATGGGGGGACTGAAGCTTTCTTT; CDR3 protein: CASGLHGGTEAFF; J gene: TRBJ1-1; clone size: -; V gene: TRBV5-1; D gene: -
CDR3 DNA: TGTGCCAGCAGCAAAAGACCACGGACAGGGGTTCATTACCAAGAGACCCAGTACTTC; CDR3 protein: CASSKRPRTGVHYQETQYF; J gene: TRBJ2-5; clone size: -; V gene: TRBV21-1; D gene: -
CDR3 DNA: TGTGCCAGCAGCTTACAGGCGGGGGGGTACAATGAGCAGTTCTTC; CDR3 protein: CASSLQAGGYNEQFF; J gene: TRBJ2-1; clone size: -; V gene: TRBV7-3; D gene: TRBD2
CDR3 DNA: TGTGCCAGCAGTCCCGCGGGGCCGCTAAATCAGCCCCAGCATTTT; CDR3 protein: CASSPAGPLNQPQHF; J gene: TRBJ1-5; clone size: -; V gene: TRBV25-1; D gene: -
CDR3 DNA: TGTGCCAGCAATGAGCAGGGAGGATATCAGCCCCAGCATTTT; CDR3 protein: CASNEQGGYQPQHF; J gene: TRBJ1-5; clone size: -; V gene: TRBV6-1; D gene: -
CDR3 DNA: TGTGCCAGCAGTACCCGACAGAGCATGAACACTGAAGCTTTCTTT; CDR3 protein: CASSTRQSMNTEAFF; J gene: TRBJ1-1; clone size: -; V gene: TRBV6-5; D gene: -
CDR3 DNA: TGTGCCAGCAGCGTAGCCTCGAGCTCCTACAATGAGCAGTTCTTC; CDR3 protein: CASSVASSSYNEQFF; J gene: TRBJ2-1; clone size: -; V gene: TRBV9; D gene: -
CDR3 DNA: TGTGCCATCAGACCCACAGGGACTAGGAGCTCTGGAAACACCATATATTTT; CDR3 protein: CAIRPTGTRSSGNTIYF; J gene: TRBJ1-3; clone size: -; V gene: TRBV10-3; D gene: -
CDR3 DNA: TGTGCCAGCAGCTTAGGTCAACTAGAGATAGGGAACTATGGCTACACCTTC; CDR3 protein: CASSLGQLEIGNYGYTF; J gene: TRBJ1-2; clone size: -; V gene: TRBV7-8; D gene: -
CDR3 DNA: TGTGCCAGCAGTGAAGATTGGGGGCCCTACAATGAGCAGTTCTTC; CDR3 protein: CASSEDWGPYNEQFF; J gene: TRBJ2-1; clone size: -; V gene: TRBV2; D gene: -
CDR3 DNA: TGCGCCAGCAGCCAAGGAGGGACAGGAAGGGCTGAAGCTTTCTTT; CDR3 protein: CASSQGGTGRAEAFF; J gene: TRBJ1-1; clone size: -; V gene: TRBV4-1; D gene: TRBD1
CDR3 DNA: TGTGCCAGCATCCACAGGACAGGGAACTACAATGAGCAGTTCTTC; CDR3 protein: CASIHRTGNYNEQFF; J gene: TRBJ2-1; clone size: -; V gene: TRBV6-1; D gene: TRBD1
CDR3 DNA: TGCGCCAGCCACGGACAGAAAAAAGAGACCCAGTACTTC; CDR3 protein: CASHGQKKETQYF; J gene: TRBJ2-5; clone size: -; V gene: TRBV5-1; D gene: -
CDR3 DNA: TGTGCCAGCTCACAGGGGACAGGGAAATTGGACACTGAAGCTTTCTTT; CDR3 protein: CASSQGTGKLDTEAFF; J gene: TRBJ1-1; clone size: -; V gene: TRBV18; D gene: TRBD1
CDR3 DNA: TGTGCCAGCAGCTCCCCCCTCGGGACCCAGTACTTC; CDR3 protein: CASSSPLGTQYF; J gene: TRBJ2-5; clone size: -; V gene: TRBV7-2; D gene: -
CDR3 DNA: TGCGCCAGCAGCCGATGGGGACTAGCGGGGAACCAAGAGACCCAGTACTTC; CDR3 protein: CASSRWGLAGNQETQYF; J gene: TRBJ2-5; clone size: -; V gene: TRBV5-1; D gene: TRBD2
CDR3 DNA: TGTGCCAGCAGGGGCAGGGGGCGGTACACTGAAGCTTTCTTT; CDR3 protein: CASRGRGRYTEAFF; J gene: TRBJ1-1; clone size: -; V gene: TRBV6-5; D gene: TRBD1
CDR3 DNA: TGTGCCAGCAGCGTGCTAAGCGGGACAGGGTTGAACACTGAAGCTTTCTTT; CDR3 protein: CASSVLSGTGLNTEAFF; J gene: TRBJ1-1; clone size: -; V gene: TRBV9; D gene: TRBD1
CDR3 DNA: TGTGCCTGGGACCGGGACATTAGCAATCAGCCCCAGCATTTT; CDR3 protein: CAWDRDISNQPQHF; J gene: TRBJ1-5; clone size: -; V gene: TRBV30; D gene: -
CDR3 DNA: TGTGCCAGCAGCCCTTGGACAGGATCTTCCTACGAGCAGTACTTC; CDR3 protein: CASSPWTGSSYEQYF; J gene: TRBJ2-7; clone size: few; V gene: TRBV7-6; D gene: TRBD1
CDR3 DNA: TGTGCCATCAGTGGACCCTCGGCAGGGGGCTCCTATGGCTACACCTTC; CDR3 protein: CAISGPSAGGSYGYTF; J gene: TRBJ1-2; clone size: -; V gene: TRBV10-3; D gene: TRBD1
CDR3 DNA: TGTGCCAGTAGTACCAGCGGGGGCTCCTACAATGAGCAGTTCTTC; CDR3 protein: CASSTSGGSYNEQFF; J gene: TRBJ2-1; clone size: once; V gene: TRBV19; D gene: TRBD2
CDR3 DNA: TGTGCCAGCTCTCCCGGGGGGGGCCCCTACAATGAGCAGTTCTTC; CDR3 protein: CASSPGGGPYNEQFF; J gene: TRBJ2-1; clone size: -; V gene: TRBV19; D gene: TRBD2
CDR3 DNA: TGTGCCTGGAGGCCGGGTCCGGGAAATGAAAAACTGTTTTTT; CDR3 protein: CAWRPGPGNEKLFF; J gene: TRBJ1-4; clone size: -; V gene: TRBV30; D gene: -
CDR3 DNA: TGTGCCTGGACAGGGGGCTCGGGAAACACCATATATTTT; CDR3 protein: CAWTGGSGNTIYF; J gene: TRBJ1-3; clone size: -; V gene: TRBV30; D gene: TRBD1